This entry features one T cell receptor beta chain sequence. These data originate in a study of T-cell memory formation after mild COVID-19. TCRdb used MiXCR to reprocess the 5' RACE reads, holding one entry per CDR3 protein. The repertoire has roughly 600,000 distinct CDR3 sequences, approximately 19% of them found once; the top ten carry around 12%. Between the trimmed V and J ends, which lost 5 bases and 7 bases, there was a span of 15 bases. The CDR3 is 14 amino acids. CDR1 and CDR2 (germline): SGHVS, FQNEAQ. The clonotype originates from an adult woman who had mild COVID-19 (a few samples of this study predate the infection). Cell type and time point are not known. The V gene is TRBV7-8, the J gene TRBJ1-5; D remains ambiguous. Sequencing input: PBMCs or a T cell subset sorted from them (not recorded which). The CDR3 reads CASSNSRARQPQHF. CDR3 DNA sequence: TGTGCCAGCAGCAACAGTCGGGCGCGGCAGCCCCAGCATTTT.